This T cell receptor beta chain was identified during a study of shared clonotypes between healthy human individuals. CD4+ cells underwent separation, giving CD45RA+ naive and CD45RA-negative memory subsets. Data came from immunoSEQ multiplex PCR; TCRdb stores just in-frame clones and leaves some out. The table has millions of clones, 85% to 95% seen once. CDR1 is SEHNR, CDR2 FQNEAQ, per germline (reference sequence). CDR3 length equals 12 residues. V lost 3 bases to trimming and J lost 7 bases, with 7 bases between them. Details on this clone: This sample includes further DNA sequences coding for the same CDR3.

The sample comprised naive CD4+ T cells from PBMCs. The subset was: CD45RA+ positively selected. This receptor was taken from a man aged 18 to 30 in good health. Some clones in this sample may be carry-over from other donors' samples. This chain connects TRBV7-9 to TRBJ2-1, with D unresolved. CDR3 protein: CASSFTGNEQFF. Written as DNA, the CDR3 is TGTGCCAGCAGCTTTACCGGGAATGAGCAGTTCTTC.